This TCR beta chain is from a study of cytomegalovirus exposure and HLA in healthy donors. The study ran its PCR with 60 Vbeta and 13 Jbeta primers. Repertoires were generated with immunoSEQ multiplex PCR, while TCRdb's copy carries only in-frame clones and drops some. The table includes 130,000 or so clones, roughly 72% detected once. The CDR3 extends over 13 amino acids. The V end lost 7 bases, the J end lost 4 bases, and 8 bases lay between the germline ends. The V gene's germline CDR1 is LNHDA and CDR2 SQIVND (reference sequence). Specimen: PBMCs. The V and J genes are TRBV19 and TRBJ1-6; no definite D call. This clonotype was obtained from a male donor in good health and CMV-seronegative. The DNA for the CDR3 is TGTGCCAGTAAGACGGGTTATAATTCACCCCTCCACTTT. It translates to CASKTGYNSPLHF.